This T cell receptor beta chain was sequenced in a study of cytotoxic CD8 clonotypes in ibrutinib-treated CLL. Overall study findings and caveats: The study found public clonotypes uncommon, contracting or stable on treatment.

As concerns this clone: Its antigen remains unknown.

The V gene end was trimmed by 4 bases and the J gene end by 4 bases; junction bases not matched to a gene: 6. Germline loops: CDR1 MNHNY, CDR2 SVGAGI (reference sequence). The CDR3 sequence is 14 residues long. Profiling relied on immunoSEQ multiplex PCR, and the TCRdb table lists in-frame clones only, not all of them. The sample holds roughly 180,000 clones; less than 85% are singletons and the top ten take less than 6%. The clonotype originates from a human donor with chronic lymphocytic leukemia. The chain is built from TRBV6-6 and TRBJ1-1; TRBD1 agrees at 7 bases. This specimen was PBMCs, taken after 24 months of ibrutinib treatment. The CDR3 loop reads CASSFPGGSTEAFF. The CDR3 DNA reads as TGTGCCAGCAGTTTTCCAGGGGGGAGCACTGAAGCTTTCTTT.